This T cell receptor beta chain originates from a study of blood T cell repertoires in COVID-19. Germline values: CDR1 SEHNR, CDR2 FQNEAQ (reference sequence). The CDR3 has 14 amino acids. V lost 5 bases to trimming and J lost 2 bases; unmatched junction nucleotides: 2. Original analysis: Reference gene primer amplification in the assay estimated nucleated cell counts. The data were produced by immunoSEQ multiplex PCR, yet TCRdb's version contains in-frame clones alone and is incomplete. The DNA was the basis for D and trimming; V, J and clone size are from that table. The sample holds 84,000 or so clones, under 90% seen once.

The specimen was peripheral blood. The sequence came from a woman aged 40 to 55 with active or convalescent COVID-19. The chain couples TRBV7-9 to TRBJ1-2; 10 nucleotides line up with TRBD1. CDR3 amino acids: CASSAGQGNYGYTF. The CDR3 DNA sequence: TGTGCCAGCAGCGCGGGACAGGGGAACTATGGCTACACCTTC. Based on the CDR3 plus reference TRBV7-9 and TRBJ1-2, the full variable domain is DTGVSQNPRHKITKRGQNVTFRCDPISEHNRLYWYRQTLGQGPEFLTYFQNEAQLEKSRLLSDRFSAERPKGSFSTLEIQRTEQGDSAMYLCASSAGQGNYGYTFGSGTRLTVV.